This is a list of T cell receptor beta chains from one sample in a study of Ad26.COV2.S vaccination and SARS-CoV-2 variants. Assay: immunoSEQ multiplex PCR; the TCRdb copy retains only in-frame clones and omits some. The sample has 450,000 to 550,000 clones; roughly nine tenths are singletons. The sequencing here drew on peripheral blood, taken in a trial of Ad26.COV2.S vaccine versus placebo. These receptors came from a person aged 18 to 65 who received the Ad26.COV2.S COVID-19 vaccine or a placebo. Each CDR3 is given with its conserved first and last residue. D genes are given only for firm matches. Where a row states a size, it is once, few, many or the class of an expanded clone; other rows omit it.

d_call: .; cdr3_length: 12; v_call: TRBV18; j_call: TRBJ1-2; clone_size: .; cdr3_aa: CASSPWGEGYTF; cdr3_nt: TGTGCCAGCTCACCATGGGGGGAAGGCTACACCTTC
d_call: TRBD1; cdr3_length: 15; v_call: TRBV6-5; j_call: TRBJ2-3; clone_size: .; cdr3_aa: CASSPQGGSTDTQYF; cdr3_nt: TGTGCCAGCAGCCCACAGGGGGGTAGCACAGATACGCAGTATTTT
d_call: .; cdr3_length: 16; v_call: TRBV7-6; j_call: TRBJ2-5; clone_size: .; cdr3_aa: CASSFRRRGNQETQYF; cdr3_nt: TGTGCCAGCAGCTTCCGCCGGCGGGGAAACCAAGAGACCCAGTACTTC
d_call: TRBD1; cdr3_length: 14; v_call: TRBV27; j_call: TRBJ1-5; clone_size: .; cdr3_aa: CASSVQGVGQPQHF; cdr3_nt: TGTGCCAGCAGTGTACAGGGGGTGGGTCAGCCCCAGCATTTT
d_call: TRBD2; cdr3_length: 16; v_call: TRBV11-3; j_call: TRBJ2-3; clone_size: .; cdr3_aa: CASSPRGRGGADTQYF; cdr3_nt: TGTGCCAGCAGCCCCCGAGGGCGGGGGGGCGCAGATACGCAGTATTTT
d_call: TRBD2; cdr3_length: 14; v_call: TRBV7-2; j_call: TRBJ2-3; clone_size: .; cdr3_aa: CATINREGTDTQYF; cdr3_nt: TGTGCCACCATCAATCGGGAGGGCACAGATACGCAGTATTTT
d_call: TRBD2; cdr3_length: 15; v_call: TRBV7-3; j_call: TRBJ2-1; clone_size: .; cdr3_aa: CASSPTGTSGNEQFF; cdr3_nt: TGTGCCAGCAGCCCAACCGGGACTAGCGGTAATGAGCAGTTCTTC
d_call: .; cdr3_length: 13; v_call: TRBV7-2; j_call: TRBJ2-3; clone_size: .; cdr3_aa: CASSPRRGHTQYF; cdr3_nt: TGTGCCAGCAGCCCGCGGAGGGGCCATACGCAGTATTTT
d_call: .; cdr3_length: 14; v_call: TRBV4-1; j_call: TRBJ2-1; clone_size: .; cdr3_aa: CASSQESRNNEQFF; cdr3_nt: TGCGCCAGCAGCCAAGAGAGCAGGAACAATGAGCAGTTCTTC
d_call: .; cdr3_length: 13; v_call: TRBV5-5; j_call: TRBJ1-4; clone_size: .; cdr3_aa: CASSLAGPEKLFF; cdr3_nt: TGTGCCAGCAGCTTGGCCGGGCCAGAAAAACTGTTTTTT
d_call: .; cdr3_length: 13; v_call: TRBV11-3; j_call: TRBJ1-2; clone_size: .; cdr3_aa: CASSLGQNYGYTF; cdr3_nt: TGTGCCAGCAGCTTAGGGCAGAACTATGGCTACACCTTC
d_call: .; cdr3_length: 13; v_call: TRBV12-3/TRBV12-4; j_call: TRBJ1-2; clone_size: .; cdr3_aa: CASSRTENYGYTF; cdr3_nt: TGTGCCAGCAGCAGGACAGAGAACTATGGCTACACCTTC
d_call: .; cdr3_length: 14; v_call: TRBV5-1; j_call: TRBJ1-3; clone_size: .; cdr3_aa: CASSFGESGNTIYF; cdr3_nt: TGCGCCAGCAGCTTCGGCGAGTCTGGAAACACCATATATTTT
d_call: .; cdr3_length: 14; v_call: TRBV6-5; j_call: TRBJ1-5; clone_size: .; cdr3_aa: CASSYSGGNQPQHF; cdr3_nt: TGTGCCAGCAGTTACTCTGGGGGCAATCAGCCCCAGCATTTT
d_call: .; cdr3_length: 15; v_call: TRBV27; j_call: TRBJ1-4; clone_size: .; cdr3_aa: CASSFGGRWNEKLFF; cdr3_nt: TGTGCCAGCAGTTTTGGGGGACGGTGGAATGAAAAACTGTTTTTT
d_call: TRBD1; cdr3_length: 14; v_call: TRBV7-2; j_call: TRBJ2-1; clone_size: .; cdr3_aa: CASSFRTGDNEQFF; cdr3_nt: TGTGCCAGCAGCTTCCGGACAGGGGACAATGAGCAGTTCTTC
d_call: .; cdr3_length: 17; v_call: TRBV12-2; j_call: TRBJ1-5; clone_size: .; cdr3_aa: CASRLGVPIRGNQPQHF; cdr3_nt: TGTGCAAGTCGTCTTGGGGTTCCAATCAGGGGCAATCAGCCCCAGCATTTT
d_call: .; cdr3_length: 15; v_call: TRBV6-2/TRBV6-3; j_call: TRBJ2-7; clone_size: few; cdr3_aa: CASSQAGQHLYEQYF; cdr3_nt: TGTGCCAGCAGTCAGGCGGGACAACACCTGTACGAGCAGTACTTC
d_call: .; cdr3_length: 16; v_call: TRBV6-2/TRBV6-3; j_call: TRBJ1-4; clone_size: once; cdr3_aa: CASSYGRDGDNEKLFF; cdr3_nt: TGTGCCAGCAGTTACGGCCGGGACGGAGATAATGAAAAACTGTTTTTT
d_call: TRBD1; cdr3_length: 14; v_call: TRBV11-1; j_call: TRBJ1-4; clone_size: .; cdr3_aa: CASSRTGFDEKLFF; cdr3_nt: TGTGCCAGCAGCCGGACAGGGTTTGACGAAAAACTGTTTTTT
d_call: .; cdr3_length: 17; v_call: TRBV7-6; j_call: TRBJ2-6; clone_size: .; cdr3_aa: CASSLVPTGLGANVLTF; cdr3_nt: TGTGCCAGCAGCTTAGTCCCCACGGGCCTCGGGGCCAACGTCCTGACTTTC
d_call: .; cdr3_length: 15; v_call: TRBV6-6; j_call: TRBJ2-2; clone_size: .; cdr3_aa: CASSSGSINTGELFF; cdr3_nt: TGTGCCAGCAGTTCAGGGAGTATCAACACCGGGGAGCTGTTTTTT
d_call: TRBD2; cdr3_length: 16; v_call: TRBV6-5; j_call: TRBJ2-1; clone_size: .; cdr3_aa: CASSYLRGDSYNEQFF; cdr3_nt: TGTGCCAGCAGTTATTTGCGGGGGGACTCCTACAATGAGCAGTTCTTC
d_call: TRBD2; cdr3_length: 15; v_call: TRBV7-2; j_call: TRBJ2-2; clone_size: .; cdr3_aa: CASSWTSGSGGELFF; cdr3_nt: TGTGCCAGCAGCTGGACTAGCGGGAGTGGCGGGGAGCTGTTTTTT
d_call: .; cdr3_length: 14; v_call: TRBV7-3; j_call: TRBJ1-1; clone_size: .; cdr3_aa: CASSSGPWDTEAFF; cdr3_nt: TGTGCCAGCAGCTCCGGGCCCTGGGACACTGAAGCTTTCTTT
d_call: .; cdr3_length: 14; v_call: TRBV7-2; j_call: TRBJ1-2; clone_size: .; cdr3_aa: CASSAWRQDYGYTF; cdr3_nt: TGTGCCAGCAGCGCCTGGAGGCAAGACTATGGCTACACCTTC
d_call: .; cdr3_length: 13; v_call: TRBV11-3; j_call: TRBJ2-5; clone_size: .; cdr3_aa: CASSFRAGETQYF; cdr3_nt: TGTGCCAGCAGCTTCCGGGCGGGGGAGACCCAGTACTTC
d_call: .; cdr3_length: 14; v_call: TRBV18; j_call: TRBJ2-7; clone_size: .; cdr3_aa: CASSPGLVSYEQYF; cdr3_nt: TGTGCCAGCTCACCCGGCCTCGTCTCCTACGAGCAGTACTTC
d_call: .; cdr3_length: 11; v_call: TRBV20-1; j_call: TRBJ1-1; clone_size: .; cdr3_aa: CRPSGNTEAFF; cdr3_nt: TGCAGGCCCTCGGGTAACACTGAAGCTTTCTTT
d_call: .; cdr3_length: 16; v_call: TRBV7-6; j_call: TRBJ1-6; clone_size: once; cdr3_aa: CASSLQRGKGGLSLHF; cdr3_nt: TGTGCCAGCAGCTTACAGCGAGGGAAGGGTGGTCTGTCCCTCCACTTT
d_call: .; cdr3_length: 11; v_call: TRBV2; j_call: TRBJ2-5; clone_size: .; cdr3_aa: CASSDGETQYF; cdr3_nt: TGTGCCAGCAGTGACGGGGAGACCCAGTACTTC